One sample yielded the 30 T cell receptor beta chains listed below, sequenced in a study of shared clonotypes between healthy human individuals. The repertoire was sequenced with immunoSEQ multiplex PCR; TCRdb's copy has only in-frame clones and lacks some. The data hold hundreds of thousands of clones, with around three quarters observed a single time. The material sequenced was memory CD4+ T cells sorted from blood. Specified subset: CD45RA-negative fraction. The receptors come from a woman aged 30 to 39 in good health.

The genes are TRBV2 and TRBJ2-6, with unresolved D. CDR1 SNHLY and CDR2 FYNNEI come from the germline V gene. The CDR3 has 13 amino acids. Between the trimmed V and J ends, which lost 6 bases and 0 bases, there was a span of 3 bases. CDR3 DNA sequence: TGTGCCAGCAGGAGCTCTGGGGCCAACGTCCTGACTTTC. It specifies CASRSSGANVLTF.

This clone occurred once. The CDR3 sequence is CASRKAQRTTGELFF. DNA for the CDR3: TGTGCCAGTCGTAAGGCCCAGAGAACTACCGGGGAGCTGTTTTTT. The V gene is TRBV19, the J gene TRBJ2-2; D unresolved. The germline gives CDR1 LNHDA, CDR2 SQIVND (reference sequence). Trimming removed 8 bases from V and 5 bases from J, with 18 bases in between. This CDR3 has 15 amino acids.

The table lists this clone with a few counts. The chain links TRBV28 to TRBJ1-2; D unresolved. V gave up 7 bases and J gave up 3 bases, with 9 bases separating them. Germline CDR1 reads MDHEN; CDR2 reads SYDVKM. The CDR3 loop spans 12 amino acids. The CDR3 sequence: CASKNGHYGYTF. CDR3 sequence (DNA): TGTGCCAGCAAGAACGGCCACTATGGCTACACCTTC.

This clone has just a few counts. The identical CDR3 is also encoded by other nucleotide sequences in the sample. The chain uses TRBV2 and TRBJ2-7; D possibly corresponds to TRBD1 (6 bases). The CDR3 runs to 14 residues. Between the trimmed V and J ends, which lost 5 bases and 4 bases, there was a span of 15 bases. Per germline, CDR1 SNHLY and CDR2 FYNNEI. CDR3 bases: TGTGCCAGCAGTCCGGACAGAACCTCGTACGAGCAGTACTTC. Translating it yields CASSPDRTSYEQYF.

This clone showed up just once. The chain is built from TRBV2 and TRBJ2-4; TRBD1 aligns across 10 bases. The J segment lost 1 base and the V segment lost 3 bases, leaving 3 bases of the junction unmatched. The CDR3 totals 16 residues. CDR1 is SNHLY and CDR2 is FYNNEI in the germline V gene. CDR3 DNA sequence: TGTGCCAGCAGTGATCCGGGACAGGGGGCCAAAAACATTCAGTACTTC. Encoded protein: CASSDPGQGAKNIQYF. The full variable domain, rest sourced from reference TRBV2 and TRBJ2-4, is EPEVTQTPSHQVTQMGQEVILRCVPISNHLYFYWYRQILGQKVEFLVSFYNNEISEKSEIFDDQFSVERPDGSNFTLKIRSTKLEDSAMYFCASSDPGQGAKNIQYFGAGTRLSVL.

The rearrangement links TRBV13 to TRBJ1-2, with a tentative D call TRBD1 (5 bases). CDR1 and CDR2 from the germline V gene are PRHDT and FYEKMQ (reference sequence). This CDR3 is built from 16 residues. V lost 4 bases and J lost 4, with 19 bases in between. The CDR3 DNA reads TGTGCCAGCAGCTATCGGGACCGACGCTACGTCTATGGCTACACCTTC. Its translation is CASSYRDRRYVYGYTF.

This chain connects TRBV6-1 to TRBJ2-3; D gene unclear. CDR1 and CDR2 from the germline V gene are MNHNS and SASEGT. The CDR3 length is 15 residues. V was clipped by 2 bases and J by 2 bases, with 11 bases between them. The CDR3 DNA reads TGTGCCAGCAGTGAAATGGGGTCGGACACAGATACGCAGTATTTT. Its protein is CASSEMGSDTDTQYF.

This chain joins TRBV4-1 and TRBJ2-7; TRBD2 aligns across 8 bases. Germline CDR1 reads MGHRA; CDR2 reads YSYEKL. The CDR3 runs to 15 residues. With 0 bases clipped from V and 2 bases from J, the junction kept 3 bases outside the gene matches. The CDR3 DNA follows: TGCGCCAGCAGCCAAGAGCAACTAGCGGCCTACGAGCAGTACTTC. Translating it yields CASSQEQLAAYEQYF.

The chain carries TRBV25-1 and TRBJ2-1, with 8 bases identical to TRBD1. There are 16 residues in the CDR3. V lost 5 bases and J lost 3; bases outside the gene matches: 9. Germline CDR1 and CDR2: MGHDK and SYGVNS. The CDR3 spells CASSHPGGGIYNEQFF. For the CDR3, the DNA is TGTGCCAGCAGTCATCCAGGGGGCGGAATCTACAATGAGCAGTTCTTC.

This clone has just one count. The rearrangement uses TRBV7-8 and TRBJ2-7; D possibly corresponds to TRBD2 (5 bases). The CDR3 runs 14 residues. Trimming took 1 base from V and 3 from J, leaving 10 bases between them. Looked up from germline, CDR1 is SGHVS and CDR2 is FQNEAQ. The chain's CDR3 is CASSLEQTNYEQYF. The CDR3 DNA is TGTGCCAGCAGCTTAGAACAGACTAACTACGAGCAGTACTTC.

This chain links TRBV5-1 with TRBJ2-5, with 13 bases lining up with TRBD2. The CDR3 contains 16 residues. J lost 4 bases, V lost 4 bases, and 7 bases had no gene match. CDR1 and CDR2 from the germline V gene are SGHRS and YFSETQ. In DNA form, the CDR3 reads TGCGCCAGCAGCCCAGGACTAGCGGGAGAGTTAGAGACCCAGTACTTC. Its protein is CASSPGLAGELETQYF.

About this clone: Additional DNA sequences in this sample encode the identical CDR3. V gene TRBV2 combines with J gene TRBJ2-7; tentatively, D is TRBD1 (6 bases). The germline V gene has CDR1 SNHLY and CDR2 FYNNEI. The CDR3 is 12 amino acids. Trimming removed 5 bases from V and 4 bases from J, with 9 bases in between. CDR3: CASSTDSYEQYF. The CDR3 region has the DNA TGTGCCAGCAGTACGGACAGTTACGAGCAGTACTTC.

The rearrangement links TRBV5-1 to TRBJ2-2, with 11 bases lining up with TRBD1. The length of the CDR3 is 15 residues. V dropped 6 bases and J dropped 5; count of bases not matched to a gene: 6. Germline-derived CDR1 and CDR2 are SGHRS and YFSETQ. CDR3 DNA: TGCGCCAGCATCCTTGGGACAGGGGGAACCGGGGAGCTGTTTTTT. Translated: CASILGTGGTGELFF.

The CDR3 sequence: CASRPGTEHQPQHF. CDR3 nucleotides: TGTGCCAGTCGACCGGGGACGGAGCATCAGCCCCAGCATTTT. V usage is TRBV27 and J usage is TRBJ1-5; D is possibly TRBD1 (5 bases). The CDR3 has 14 residues. Germline CDR1 and CDR2: MNHEY and SMNVEV (reference sequence). Trimming pared 9 bases from V and 5 bases from J, leaving 17 bases between.

The V gene is TRBV15, the J gene TRBJ2-4; TRBD2 agrees at 10 bases. The CDR3 is made up of 17 amino acids. Looked up from germline, CDR1 is LNHNV and CDR2 is YYDKDF (reference sequence). The ends lost 0 bases at V and 7 bases at J; junction bases unmatched: 9. The CDR3, as DNA: TGTGCCACCAGCAGAGATATCACAGCGGGAGGGCCGAACATTCAGTACTTC. It is translated as CATSRDITAGGPNIQYF.

The gene calls are TRBV5-4 and TRBJ2-6; D gene uncertain. Trimming took off 7 bases at V and 2 bases at J, with 7 bases between the two ends. Germline values: CDR1 SGHNT, CDR2 YYREEE (reference sequence). This CDR3 spans 13 amino acids. CDR3 coding DNA: TGTGCCAGCGGGCTCGCTGGGGCCAACGTCCTGACTTTC. Protein sequence: CASGLAGANVLTF.

This clone was counted once. The chain joins TRBV29-1 to TRBJ1-2; weak D call: TRBD1 (5 bases). The CDR3 contains 13 residues. In germline, CDR1 is SQVTM, CDR2 ANQGSEA. V dropped 2 bases and J dropped 4 bases, with 11 bases sitting between them. CDR3 in amino acids: CSVEQGGSYGYTF. CDR3 nucleotides: TGCAGCGTTGAACAGGGCGGGAGCTATGGCTACACCTTC.

The chain is built from TRBV10-1 and TRBJ2-7; D may match TRBD1 or TRBD2 (5 bases each). Germline CDR1 WNHNN, CDR2 SYGVQD (reference sequence). V shed 3 bases and J shed 6 bases, with 15 bases lying between them. This CDR3 region has 14 residues. The CDR3 DNA reads as TGCGCCAGCAGTGAACCAGGGAGTCTTTCCGAGCAGTACTTC. Translating gives CASSEPGSLSEQYF.

The chain carries TRBV5-4 and TRBJ1-3; no clear D. V lost 9 bases and J 5 bases, leaving 12 bases between the germline ends. The CDR3 is made up of 12 amino acids. CDR1 is SGHNT, CDR2 YYREEE, per germline (reference sequence). In DNA, the CDR3 is TGTGCCATCCTTTCGGTTAGAAACACCATATATTTT. This encodes CAILSVRNTIYF. The full variable domain, rest sourced from reference TRBV5-4 and TRBJ1-3, is ETGVTQSPTHLIKTRGQQVTLRCSSQSGHNTVSWYQQALGQGPQFIFQYYREEENGRGNFPPRFSGLQFPNYSSELNVNALELDDSALYLCAILSVRNTIYFGEGSWLTVV.

The chain couples TRBV30 to TRBJ1-5, with D hard to call. The CDR3 runs 13 residues. Germline V lookup: CDR1 GTSNPN, CDR2 SVGIG (reference sequence). V was shortened by 3 bases and J by 4 bases, with 10 bases between the two germline ends. The CDR3 is CAWSMDGNQPQHF. In DNA, the CDR3 is TGTGCCTGGAGCATGGATGGGAATCAGCCCCAGCATTTT.

Only a few counts were recorded for this clone. At the DNA level, this CDR3 is encoded by other sequences in the same sample as well. The J gene is TRBJ2-3, the V gene TRBV2; 7 bases are shared with TRBD2. Trimming took 7 bases from V and 1 from J; bases not matched to a gene: 2. This CDR3 has 13 amino acids. Germline-derived CDR1 and CDR2 are SNHLY and FYNNEI. For the CDR3, the DNA is TGTGCCAGCACGGGAGGCCGCACAGATACGCAGTATTTT. Translating it yields CASTGGRTDTQYF.

The chain has TRBV19 and TRBJ1-2, with D unresolved. V was trimmed by 10 bases and J by 6 bases, leaving 15 bases between them. This CDR3 spans 12 amino acids. The germline V gene has CDR1 LNHDA and CDR2 SQIVND (reference sequence). The CDR3 loop is CATQSRPHGYTF. The CDR3 bases are TGTGCCACCCAGTCCCGACCCCATGGCTACACCTTC. Using reference TRBV19 and TRBJ1-2 for the parts outside the CDR3, the full variable domain is DGGITQSPKYLFRKEGQNVTLSCEQNLNHDAMYWYRQDPGQGLRLIYYSQIVNDFQKGDIAEGYSVSREKKESFPLTVTSAQKNPTAFYLCATQSRPHGYTFGSGTRLTVV.

Here the CDR3 reads CASSPRDRVVYEQYF. DNA of the CDR3: TGCGCCAGCAGCCCCCGGGACAGGGTGGTATACGAGCAGTACTTC. The chain combines TRBV5-1 with TRBJ2-7; 9 bases map to TRBD1. The CDR3 has 15 amino acids. Germline values: CDR1 SGHRS, CDR2 YFSETQ. V shed 4 bases, J shed 4 bases, and the junction held 9 bases outside the gene matches. Drawing the rest from reference TRBV5-1 and TRBJ2-7, the complete variable domain is KAGVTQTPRYLIKTRGQQVTLSCSPISGHRSVSWYQQTPGQGLQFLFEYFSETQRNKGNFPGRFSGRQFSNSRSEMNVSTLELGDSALYLCASSPRDRVVYEQYFGPGTRLTVT.

The table lists this clone with many counts. The V gene is TRBV5-1, the J gene TRBJ2-5; 8 bases are a match to TRBD2. The CDR3 is 16 residues long. CDR1 SGHRS and CDR2 YFSETQ come from the germline V gene. V was pared by 0 bases and J by 4 bases, with 8 bases of the junction left unmatched. CDR3 sequence: CASSLGLAGSGETQYF. The CDR3 DNA reads TGCGCCAGCAGCTTGGGATTAGCGGGGTCCGGAGAGACCCAGTACTTC.

The chain joins TRBV21-1 to TRBJ1-2. TRBV21-1 is described as a pseudogene. CDR3 length: 13 residues. Here the CDR3 reads CASNRPYRDGYTF. CDR3 coding DNA: TGTGCCAGCAACCGACCCTATAGGGATGGCTACACCTTC.

Comments on this clone: Other DNA sequences in this specimen translate into the identical CDR3. The chain has TRBV4-2 and TRBJ1-5; D remains ambiguous. Germline-derived CDR1 and CDR2 are LGHNA and YNFKEQ. Trimming pared 0 bases from V and 2 bases from J, leaving 8 bases between. The CDR3 is 15 residues long. Here the CDR3 DNA reads TGTGCCAGCAGCCAAGATCGTTCCGGCAATCAGCCCCAGCATTTT. Translated, it gives CASSQDRSGNQPQHF.

The chain couples TRBV7-3 to TRBJ2-2, with TRBD1 as a possible D gene (6 bases). Per the germline V gene, CDR1 is SGHTA and CDR2 is FQGTGA. The germline V and J ends were trimmed by 5 bases and 6 bases, with 7 bases remaining between them. The CDR3 is 12 residues long. The CDR3: CASSKGAGELFF. CDR3 sequence (DNA): TGTGCCAGCAGCAAGGGGGCCGGGGAGCTGTTTTTT. Using reference TRBV7-3 and TRBJ2-2 for the parts outside the CDR3, the full variable domain is GAGVSQTPSNKVTEKGKYVELRCDPISGHTALYWYRQSLGQGPEFLIYFQGTGAADDSGLPNDRFFAVRPEGSVSTLKIQRTERGDSAVYLCASSKGAGELFFGEGSRLTVL.

This clone turned up a few times. V gene TRBV28 combines with J gene TRBJ2-2; D may be TRBD1 (6 bases). Trimming pared 7 bases from V and 7 bases from J, leaving 19 bases between. This CDR3 spans 15 amino acids. The germline V gene has CDR1 MDHEN and CDR2 SYDVKM. The CDR3: CASTSRNRVNGELFF. The CDR3 region has the DNA TGTGCCAGCACTTCAAGGAACAGGGTAAACGGGGAGCTGTTTTTT.

The chain carries TRBV27 and TRBJ2-7; D is unresolved. The CDR3 sequence is 12 residues long. CDR1 is MNHEY and CDR2 is SMNVEV in the germline V gene (reference sequence). Trimming removed 2 bases at V and 7 bases at J, with 9 bases between. The CDR3 loop reads CASSLNRREQYF. The CDR3 DNA is TGTGCCAGCAGTTTAAACCGCCGGGAGCAGTACTTC.

V is TRBV18 and J is TRBJ1-3; tentatively, D is TRBD1 (6 bases). The V gene lost 5 bases and the J gene lost 0 bases, with 17 bases spanning the gap. Germline V gives CDR1 KGHSH, CDR2 LQKENI. CDR3 size: 17 residues. CDR3 DNA sequence: TGTGCCAGCTCATCAACGTACAGGGATAGCTCTGGAAACACCATATATTTT. Translated, it gives CASSSTYRDSSGNTIYF.